This T cell receptor beta chain was sequenced during a study of CD8+ T cells in alopecia areata. Across the whole study: Tofacitinib administration to treated patients was oral, at 5 to 10 mg twice daily.

T lymphocytes (CD4+ and CD8+) were sorted from PBMCs. Sequencing used cDNA as its template, made by extracting RNA and reverse transcribing it. Libraries were prepared by immunoSEQ multiplex PCR; TCRdb keeps only in-frame clonotypes and omits some of them. The sample has more than 95,000 clones; more than 35% are singletons. Regarding this clone: What it binds is not known.

Regarding the study as a whole: Patients shared TCRs less clearly than mice did, possibly owing to HLA.

Sequencing input: CD4+ T cells sorted from blood. The TCR sequence derives from a human donor with alopecia areata.

The chain's CDR3 is CATSSYIAYEQYF. The CDR3 coding sequence is TGTGCCACATCAAGCTATATCGCCTACGAGCAGTACTTC. The chain uses TRBV19 and TRBJ2-7, with D hard to call. CDR1 and CDR2 from the germline V gene are LNHDA and SQIVND (reference sequence). With 10 bases removed from V and 2 bases from J, the gap between germline ends came to 15 bases. The CDR3 has 13 amino acids.